This T cell receptor (beta chain) was sequenced for a study of MAIT cells during Salmonella Paratyphi A infection (dated by TCRdb to about 2017). Summary of the overall study and its limitations: MAIT TRBV usage was oligoclonal, favouring TRBV20 and TRBV6, and appeared unchanged by infection. Diagnosed volunteers showed more expansion or contraction among top five MAIT clonotypes than healthy controls (roughly 0.56 versus 0.12), suggesting infection-driven repertoire reshaping. The availability of volunteer samples limited the sample sizes, but these sizes were considered adequate to detect differences between groups.

The library was built by means of 5' RACE. Two rounds of PCR with Phusion High-Fidelity polymerase amplified TCRbeta, with sample-specific barcodes added in the primers. Template-switch cDNA synthesis with SMARTScribe reverse transcriptase and a TRBC-specific primer was used to generate TCRbeta libraries. After barcoding, samples were pooled and then prepared using the NEBNext Ultra DNA Library Prep Kit for Illumina. Sequencing of the libraries took place on an Illumina MiSeq using the MiSeq reagent kit v2, 300 cycles. The study's processing was this. Reads were demultiplexed by barcode with Jemultiplexer and were aligned with MiTCR using default parameters. Non-functional sequences were filtered out with VDJtools, and clonotypes were defined by amino acid sequence, with frequencies based on assigned sequence reads. Clonal space homeostasis binned clonotypes by frequency as over-represented (0.05-1), large, medium and small. Using fastp trimming at Q25 and MiXCR clonotype assembly, TCRdb reanalyzed the public sequencing data and kept in-frame beta chains. Rows merge per CDR3 protein into single entries with the most common DNA and genes. V and J calls and clone size were set by TCRdb, not the authors. This sample lists about 310 distinct CDR3 sequences; roughly a third were detected once. Approximately 85% of the sample is in the top ten clones.

There are 12 amino acids in the CDR3, from cysteine to phenylalanine inclusive. CDR3 DNA is the only sequence kept; it has 36 bases, read in frame from the first base. From a lookup of the germline V gene (reference sequence), CDR1 and CDR2 are DFQATT and SNEGSKA. Trimming accounts for 2 bases at V and 3 bases at J, while the number of junction bases matched to no gene is 0. This clonotype is identified as hyperexpanded (1% or more). The antigen it binds to is not known. No per-base quality is available; no much larger clone lies one base away. Read against the paper, the sample's time point label means: healthy control second sampling, 21 days after first. Using flow cytometry, MAIT cells, defined as Valpha7.2+ CD161+ T cells, were identified and sorted. The healthy adult controls were either laboratory volunteers or leukocyte cones obtained from the national blood and transplant service. Between roughly 5,000 and 11,000 MAIT cells per sample were sorted directly into RNAqueous-Micro lysis buffer for RNA extraction. To check how stable the MAIT repertoire is, unchallenged healthy controls gave two samples spaced more than 20 days apart. Lymphoprep gradient centrifugation was used to isolate peripheral blood mononuclear cells from blood samples and leukocyte cones. Cells were sorted on either a BD FACSAria Fusion or a BD FACSAria III sorter.

Sequencing input: MAIT cells from PBMCs. The sequence came from an adult in good health. This receptor chain uses TRBV20-1 and TRBJ1-1; TRBD1 fits 7 bases in the junction. The nucleotides are TGCAGTGCTAGACAGGGGGACACTGAAGCTTTCTTT. Its product reads: CSARQGDTEAFF.